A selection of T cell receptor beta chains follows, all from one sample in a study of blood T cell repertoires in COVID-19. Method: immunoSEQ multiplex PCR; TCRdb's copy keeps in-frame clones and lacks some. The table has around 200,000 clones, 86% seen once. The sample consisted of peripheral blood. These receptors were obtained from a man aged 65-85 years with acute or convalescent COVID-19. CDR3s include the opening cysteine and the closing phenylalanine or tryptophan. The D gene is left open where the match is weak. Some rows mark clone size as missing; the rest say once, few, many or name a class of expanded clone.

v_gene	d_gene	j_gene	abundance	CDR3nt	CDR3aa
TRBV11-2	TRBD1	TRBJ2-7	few	TGTGCCAGCAGATCGCTCGGGGGACAGGGTTCCAAAATCTCCTACGAGCAGTACTTC	CASRSLGGQGSKISYEQYF
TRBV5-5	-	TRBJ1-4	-	TGTGCCAGCAGCTTGGAAAGACAGATTAATGAAAAACTGTTTTTT	CASSLERQINEKLFF
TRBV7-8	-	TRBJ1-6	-	TGTGCCAGCAGCTTAACAGGGAAGAATTCACCCCTCCACTTT	CASSLTGKNSPLHF
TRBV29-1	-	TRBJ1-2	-	TGCAGCGTCGAAGAGGGGCGGAACTATGGCTACACCTTC	CSVEEGRNYGYTF
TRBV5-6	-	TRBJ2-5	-	TGTGCCAGCAGCTCTAGAAGTCTAGCGCTTGAGACCCAGTACTTC	CASSSRSLALETQYF
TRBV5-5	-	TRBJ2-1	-	TGTGCCAGCAGCTTGGAACGGAGCTCCTACAATGAGCAGTTCTTC	CASSLERSSYNEQFF
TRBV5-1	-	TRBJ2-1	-	TGCGCCAGCCGGGTCCGGGAAGAGCAGTTCTTC	CASRVREEQFF
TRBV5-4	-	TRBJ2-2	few	TGTGCCAGCAGCTTGCTAATAACCGGGGAGCTGTTTTTT	CASSLLITGELFF
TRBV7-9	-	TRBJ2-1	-	TGTGCCAGCAGCTCAGCCGGGACTCCCGGCAATGAGCAGTTCTTC	CASSSAGTPGNEQFF
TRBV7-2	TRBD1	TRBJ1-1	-	TGTGCCAGCAGCTTAGAAAGGGGGACAGGCGAAGCTTTCTTT	CASSLERGTGEAFF
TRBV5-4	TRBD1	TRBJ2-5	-	TGTGCCAGCAGCACCTACAGGGGGGCACGGGAGACCCAGTACTTC	CASSTYRGARETQYF
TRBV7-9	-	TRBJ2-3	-	TGTGCCAGCAGCTTAGGCGGACAGGAGGGCCCCGTTTTT	CASSLGGQEGPVF
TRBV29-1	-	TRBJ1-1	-	TGCAGCGCCGGCGGGGCAGAAGCTTTCTTT	CSAGGAEAFF
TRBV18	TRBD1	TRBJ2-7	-	TGTGCCAGCTCACCGACTCGGGACAGGGACTACGAGCAGTACTTC	CASSPTRDRDYEQYF
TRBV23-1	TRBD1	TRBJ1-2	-	TGCGCCAGGATACTCCGGGACAGGGTAGAGGACTATGGCTACACCTTC	CARILRDRVEDYGYTF
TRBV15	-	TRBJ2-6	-	TGTGCCACCAGCAGGAGGTCGGGGGTGCTCCCTGGGGCCAACGTCCTGACTTTC	CATSRRSGVLPGANVLTF
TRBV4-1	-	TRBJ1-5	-	TGCGCCAGCAGCCAAGTCGTAGGGAGCGATCAGCCCCAGCATTTT	CASSQVVGSDQPQHF